Below are 21 T cell receptor beta chains sequenced from a single sample in a study of blood T cell repertoires in COVID-19. The assay was immunoSEQ multiplex PCR, and TCRdb's table has in-frame clones only and misses some. Of 150,000 to 190,000 clones listed, over 60% are singletons. Input material: peripheral blood. The origin of the receptors is an elderly woman with acute or convalescent COVID-19.

The CDR3 nucleotides are TGTGCCAGCAGTTATGATCGGGATGCTTTTGGCTACACCTTC. This translates into CASSYDRDAFGYTF. The rearrangement uses TRBV6-5 and TRBJ1-2; D is unresolved. The CDR3 extends over 14 amino acids. CDR1 is MNHEY and CDR2 is SVGAGI in the germline V gene. The ends were cut back, 3 bases at V and 7 bases at J, with 15 bases in the middle.

This sequence joins TRBV3-1 (or the pseudogene TRBV3-2) and TRBJ2-5, with 7 positions matching TRBD2. The CDR3 is 16 amino acids. The V gene's germline CDR1 is LGHDT and CDR2 YNNKEL (reference sequence). J lost 4 bases, V lost 5 bases, and 13 bases had no gene match. CDR3 nucleotides: TGTGCCAGCAGCTACCTCCTCGGACGGGGGGTAGAGACCCAGTACTTC. It is translated as CASSYLLGRGVETQYF.

The V call is TRBV28, the J call TRBJ2-5; 8 bases fit TRBD1. This CDR3 region has 13 residues. With V trimmed by 7 bases and J by 5 bases, 6 bases remained unmatched. CDR1 and CDR2 from the germline V gene are MDHEN and SYDVKM. This chain's CDR3 is CASTTGGTETQYF. The DNA of the CDR3 is TGTGCCAGCACTACAGGGGGTACGGAGACCCAGTACTTC.

V gene TRBV7-9 combines with J gene TRBJ1-1; D might be TRBD1 (5 bases). The V end lost 1 base, the J end lost 3 bases, and 9 bases lay between the germline ends. Per germline, CDR1 SEHNR and CDR2 FQNEAQ (reference sequence). This CDR3 has 14 residues. This CDR3 reads CASSLGRADTEAFF. The CDR3 DNA reads as TGTGCCAGCAGCTTAGGCAGGGCGGACACTGAAGCTTTCTTT.

This chain uses TRBV27 with TRBJ2-3, with 12 positions matching TRBD2. CDR1 and CDR2 from the germline V gene are MNHEY and SMNVEV (reference sequence). V was pared by 8 bases and J by 5 bases, with 8 bases of the junction left unmatched. The CDR3 runs 15 residues. CDR3 protein: CASSLAGGQKDTQYF. CDR3 nucleotides: TGTGCCAGCTCTCTAGCGGGGGGGCAGAAAGATACGCAGTATTTT.

The chain combines TRBV5-1 with TRBJ2-5; TRBD2 aligns across 10 bases. Trimming removed 3 bases from V and 5 bases from J; junction bases left unmatched: 10. The CDR3 consists of 16 residues. From germline, CDR1 is SGHRS and CDR2 YFSETQ. DNA for the CDR3: TGCGCCAGCAGCTGGAGCGGGAGGGCCCGTTTGGAGACCCAGTACTTC. It is translated as CASSWSGRARLETQYF.

This clone was counted between two and nine times. The chain carries TRBV2 and TRBJ2-1, with 10 bases lining up with TRBD1. The trim removed 5 bases at V and 0 bases at J, leaving 13 bases unmatched. The germline gives CDR1 SNHLY, CDR2 FYNNEI. The CDR3 is made up of 19 amino acids. The CDR3 DNA reads as TGTGCCAGCAGTTCCGGGACAGGGGTTCTACCCGGCTCCTACAATGAGCAGTTCTTC. Its translation: CASSSGTGVLPGSYNEQFF. The full variable domain, with the rest looked up from reference TRBV2 and TRBJ2-1, is EPEVTQTPSHQVTQMGQEVILRCVPISNHLYFYWYRQILGQKVEFLVSFYNNEISEKSEIFDDQFSVERPDGSNFTLKIRSTKLEDSAMYFCASSSGTGVLPGSYNEQFFGPGTRLTVL.

DNA for the CDR3: TGCGCCAGCAAAACGGGACATACCAATGAAAAACTGTTTTTT. Translation: CASKTGHTNEKLFF. The chain uses TRBV23-1 and TRBJ1-4; the D gene is possibly TRBD1 (6 bases). TRBV23-1 is classed as an ORF, of uncertain function. The CDR3 is 14 amino acids. Trimming took 7 bases from V and 5 from J, leaving 14 bases between them.

The chain joins TRBV15 to TRBJ1-5, with TRBD1 as a possible D gene (6 bases). The CDR3 sequence is 13 residues long. Deletions cut 1 base from V and 5 bases from J, with 6 bases between. Germline CDR1 is LNHNV and CDR2 is YYDKDF (reference sequence). CDR3 amino acids: CATSRGQDQPQHF. The CDR3 DNA reads TGTGCCACCAGCAGAGGACAGGATCAGCCCCAGCATTTT.

This clone has at least ten counts. V usage is TRBV2 and J usage is TRBJ1-6; D not certain. CDR1 SNHLY and CDR2 FYNNEI come from the germline V gene. The CDR3 extends over 13 amino acids. Trimming removed 2 bases at V and 7 bases at J, with 6 bases between. The CDR3 is CASSENSNSPLHF. The DNA of the CDR3 is TGTGCCAGCAGTGAAAACAGCAATTCACCCCTCCACTTT. Full variable domain (rest looked up from reference TRBV2 and TRBJ1-6): EPEVTQTPSHQVTQMGQEVILRCVPISNHLYFYWYRQILGQKVEFLVSFYNNEISEKSEIFDDQFSVERPDGSNFTLKIRSTKLEDSAMYFCASSENSNSPLHFGNGTRLTVT.

The chain uses TRBV7-9 and TRBJ1-5; D is unclear. Germline lookup yields CDR1 SEHNR and CDR2 FQNEAQ (reference sequence). This CDR3 is 12 amino acids long. The V end lost 3 bases, the J end lost 9 bases, and 9 bases lay between the germline ends. The CDR3 spells CASSLDPGPQHF. CDR3 in DNA: TGTGCCAGCAGCTTGGATCCGGGGCCCCAGCATTTT.

The gene calls are TRBV6-6 and TRBJ2-5; perhaps TRBD2 as D (5 bases). This CDR3 has 13 amino acids. V lost 7 bases, J lost 4 bases, and 13 bases lay in between. Germline V gene sequence: CDR1 MNHNY, CDR2 SVGAGI (reference sequence). CDR3 sequence (DNA): TGTGCCAGCATTCCTACCGGAGGAGAGACCCAGTACTTC. It encodes CASIPTGGETQYF.

This sequence joins TRBV15 and TRBJ2-7, with 7 bases lining up with TRBD1. Unmatched junction bases numbered 5, after V lost 0 bases and J lost 12 bases. The CDR3 covers 12 residues. Germline V gene lookup returns CDR1 LNHNV and CDR2 YYDKDF (reference sequence). The CDR3: CATSREQGRRYF. The DNA for the CDR3 is TGTGCCACCAGCAGAGAACAGGGGCGCCGGTACTTC.

The V call is TRBV6-4, the J call TRBJ2-1; 11 nucleotides match TRBD2. The CDR3 consists of 16 residues. Germline V gene sequence: CDR1 MRHNA, CDR2 SNTAGT. V lost 5 bases, J lost 9 bases, and 12 bases stayed unmatched. The DNA of the CDR3 is TGTGCCAGCAGTCCCTGGACTAGCGGGCTGAAGAGTGAGCAGTTCTTC. Translating it yields CASSPWTSGLKSEQFF.

The J gene is TRBJ2-2, the V gene TRBV20-1; TRBD2 matches at 12 bases. This CDR3 is 16 amino acids long. Losses at the gene ends were 3 bases for V and 7 bases for J; bases not matched to a gene: 9. CDR1 and CDR2 (germline): DFQATT, SNEGSKA (reference sequence). CDR3 amino acids: CSASSSGRANFGELFF. DNA for the CDR3: TGCAGTGCTAGTTCTAGCGGGAGGGCCAATTTCGGGGAGCTGTTTTTT.

The gene calls are TRBV18 and TRBJ1-5; weak D call: TRBD1 (6 bases). V lost 3 bases to trimming and J lost 0 bases, with 12 bases between them. Germline CDR1 and CDR2: KGHSH and LQKENI. The CDR3 covers 16 residues. This CDR3 reads CASSPDSVYSNQPQHF. CDR3 nucleotide sequence: TGTGCCAGCTCACCGGACAGCGTATATAGCAATCAGCCCCAGCATTTT. Using reference TRBV18 and TRBJ1-5 for the parts outside the CDR3, the full variable domain is NAGVMQNPRHLVRRRGQEARLRCSPMKGHSHVYWYRQLPEEGLKFMVYLQKENIIDESGMPKERFSAEFPKEGPSILRIQQVVRGDSAAYFCASSPDSVYSNQPQHFGDGTRLSIL.

The J gene is TRBJ1-6, the V gene TRBV6-6, with D possibly being TRBD1 (5 bases). The CDR3 sequence is 15 residues long. V was cut by 10 bases and J by 7 bases, with 20 bases left in between. CDR1 MNHNY and CDR2 SVGAGI come from the germline V gene (reference sequence). DNA of the CDR3: TGTGCCACGAATCCCGGGCAGGGTAGGAATTCACCCCTCCACTTT. Residues: CATNPGQGRNSPLHF.

This rearrangement joins TRBV7-2 to TRBJ2-3; a weak D match, TRBD2 (5 bases). The V end lost 4 bases, the J end lost 6 bases, and 11 bases lay between the germline ends. The CDR3 is 13 amino acids. Germline CDR1 is SGHTA and CDR2 is FQGNSA. The CDR3 DNA reads TGTGCCAGCAGCTCTGAGCGCGGGGATACGCAGTATTTT. Amino acid sequence: CASSSERGDTQYF.

This chain uses TRBV5-3 with TRBJ2-3; D might be TRBD2 (5 bases). TRBV5-3 is treated as an ORF (open reading frame) with a function not yet certain. The V gene lost 8 bases and the J gene lost 2 bases, with 21 bases spanning the gap. This CDR3 contains 16 residues. The CDR3 is CARSREEGLPTDTQYF. The CDR3 bases are TGTGCCAGGTCAAGGGAAGAGGGTCTTCCCACAGATACGCAGTATTTT.

The chain employs TRBV2 and TRBJ1-2; TRBD1 is a possible D gene (5 bases). V dropped 2 bases and J dropped 1 base, with 17 bases sitting between them. CDR3 length: 17 residues. Per germline, CDR1 SNHLY and CDR2 FYNNEI. Here the CDR3 DNA reads TGTGCCAGCAGTGAATCGGGGGAAGATTTCTATAACTATGGCTACACCTTC. As protein: CASSESGEDFYNYGYTF.

V gene TRBV11-2 combines with J gene TRBJ2-7, with TRBD1 matching over 8 bases. CDR3 size: 14 residues. With V trimmed by 8 bases and J by 6 bases, 12 bases remained unmatched. Germline V gene data show CDR1 as SGHAT and CDR2 as FQNNGV. The CDR3 region is CASQSRGRFGEQYF. The DNA of the CDR3 is TGTGCCAGCCAATCCAGGGGGCGATTTGGCGAGCAGTACTTC.